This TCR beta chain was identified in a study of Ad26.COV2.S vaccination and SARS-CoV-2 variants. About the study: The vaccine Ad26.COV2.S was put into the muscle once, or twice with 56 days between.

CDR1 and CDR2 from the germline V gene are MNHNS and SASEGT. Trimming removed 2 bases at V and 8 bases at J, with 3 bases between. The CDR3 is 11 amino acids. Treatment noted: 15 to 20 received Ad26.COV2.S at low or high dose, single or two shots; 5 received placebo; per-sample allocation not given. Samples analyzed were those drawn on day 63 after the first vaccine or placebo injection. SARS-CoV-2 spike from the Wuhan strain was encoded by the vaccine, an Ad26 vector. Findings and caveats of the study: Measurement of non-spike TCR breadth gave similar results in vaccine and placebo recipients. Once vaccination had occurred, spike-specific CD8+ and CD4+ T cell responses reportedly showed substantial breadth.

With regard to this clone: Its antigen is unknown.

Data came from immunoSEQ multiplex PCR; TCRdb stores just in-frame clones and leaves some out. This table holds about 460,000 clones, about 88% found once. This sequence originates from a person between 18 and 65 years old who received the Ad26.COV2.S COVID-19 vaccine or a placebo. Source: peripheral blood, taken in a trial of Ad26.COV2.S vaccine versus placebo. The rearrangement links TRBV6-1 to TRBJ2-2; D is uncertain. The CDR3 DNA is TGTGCCAGCAGTGAATCGGGGGAGCTGTTTTTT. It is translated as CASSESGELFF.